One and the same sample provided the 19 T cell receptor beta chains below, sequenced in a study of shared clonotypes between healthy human individuals. The naive CD8 subset, CD45RO-negative cells positively selected for CCR7, excluded terminally differentiated effector memory CD45RA+ cells. Profiling relied on immunoSEQ multiplex PCR, and the TCRdb table lists in-frame clones only, not all of them. The sample has about 2,100,000 clones, under 95% seen once. Sequenced material: naive CD8+ T cells from PBMCs. The receptors derive from a man aged 18 to 29 in good health. Some clones in this sample may be carry-over from other donors' samples.

This chain joins TRBV25-1 and TRBJ2-3; D is unresolved. Germline V gives CDR1 MGHDK, CDR2 SYGVNS. The CDR3 contains 13 residues. V lost 7 bases and J 5 bases, leaving 13 bases between the germline ends. CDR3 nucleotides: TGTGCCAGCACCAAGGACCGACGAGATACGCAGTATTTT. The encoded protein is CASTKDRRDTQYF.

In the case of this clone: In the same sample, other DNA sequences code for this CDR3. The chain employs TRBV11-2 and TRBJ2-7; D is possibly TRBD1 or TRBD2 (5 bases each). Germline loops: CDR1 SGHAT, CDR2 FQNNGV. V gave up 1 base and J gave up 3 bases, with 10 bases separating them. The CDR3 totals 14 residues. Here the CDR3 DNA reads TGTGCCAGCAGCTTAGTTGGGACCGGCTACGAGCAGTACTTC. It specifies CASSLVGTGYEQYF.

This clone was seen a handful of times. The J gene is TRBJ1-1, the V gene TRBV15; 8 positions match TRBD1. The CDR3 is 15 residues long. Germline assignment: CDR1 LNHNV and CDR2 YYDKDF (reference sequence). The junction had 8 bases not matched to a gene; V was cut back by 4 bases and J by 4 bases. In DNA, the CDR3 is TGTGCCACCAGCACCGGACAGGGTGATATCACTGAAGCTTTCTTT. Protein product: CATSTGQGDITEAFF.

This chain connects TRBV9 to TRBJ2-7, with a possible D match to TRBD1 (6 bases). Germline CDR1 SGDLS, CDR2 YYNGEE. The V and J ends lost 0 bases and 0 bases respectively, with 10 bases between them. The CDR3 has 15 amino acids. CDR3 residues: CASSVEQGYSYEQYF. CDR3 sequence (DNA): TGTGCCAGCAGCGTAGAACAGGGCTACTCCTACGAGCAGTACTTC. Filled out from reference TRBV9 and TRBJ2-7, the complete variable domain reads DSGVTQTPKHLITATGQRVTLRCSPRSGDLSVYWYQQSLDQGLQFLIQYYNGEERAKGNILERFSAQQFPDLHSELNLSSLELGDSALYFCASSVEQGYSYEQYFGPGTRLTVT.

This clone has only one observation. The chain employs TRBV4-2 and TRBJ2-7; TRBD2 matches at 8 bases. J lost 5 bases, V lost 4 bases, and 7 bases had no gene match. Germline V gene lookup returns CDR1 LGHNA and CDR2 YNFKEQ. The CDR3 is made up of 14 amino acids. In DNA, the CDR3 is TGTGCCAGCAGCCTCCTTAGCGGGAACCACGAGCAGTACTTC. Translated: CASSLLSGNHEQYF.

The genes are TRBV6-5 and TRBJ2-1; no reliable D call. Per the germline V gene, CDR1 is MNHEY and CDR2 is SVGAGI. V lost 2 bases and J 10 bases, leaving 9 bases between the germline ends. CDR3 length equals 12 residues. In DNA form, the CDR3 reads TGTGCCAGCAGTTACCTTACTGGAGAGCAGTTCTTC. This translates into CASSYLTGEQFF.

J is TRBJ1-2 and V is TRBV9; D possibly corresponds to TRBD1 (5 bases). Trimming stripped 0 bases from V and 1 base from J, with 10 bases between. This CDR3 comprises 15 residues. The germline V gene encodes CDR1 SGDLS and CDR2 YYNGEE. CDR3 DNA: TGTGCCAGCAGCGTAGTACCAGGGATTAACTATGGCTACACCTTC. Translation gives CASSVVPGINYGYTF.

As DNA, the CDR3 is TGTGCCATCAGTGAGTCGATGGGGGGCAAGTACTTC. The encoded protein is CAISESMGGKYF. The chain combines TRBV10-3 with TRBJ2-5; tentatively, D is TRBD1 or TRBD2 (6 bases each). CDR1 ENHRY and CDR2 SYGVKD come from the germline V gene. With 0 bases removed from V and 12 bases from J, the gap between germline ends came to 11 bases. CDR3 length: 12 amino acids.

Of note for this clone: Other DNA sequences from this sample encode an identical CDR3 as well. This chain links TRBV27 with TRBJ2-7; TRBD2 agrees at 12 bases. Per germline, CDR1 MNHEY and CDR2 SMNVEV (reference sequence). V lost 5 bases to trimming and J lost 4 bases; unmatched junction nucleotides: 6. The CDR3 extends over 15 amino acids. In nucleotides, the CDR3 is TGTGCCAGCAGTCCGCCTGGACTAGCGGGATACGAGCAGTACTTC. Protein product: CASSPPGLAGYEQYF.

The CDR3 protein is CASSLDGYTF. CDR3 DNA sequence: TGCGCCAGCAGTCTTGATGGCTACACCTTC. The chain recombines TRBV23-1 with TRBJ1-2; no clear D. TRBV23-1 is noted as an ORF with a role that remains uncertain. Trimming removed 4 bases from V and 6 bases from J, with 3 bases in between. The CDR3 is 10 amino acids.

The gene calls are TRBV9 and TRBJ1-5, with D perhaps TRBD1 (5 bases). CDR3 length: 15 amino acids. Trimming stripped 0 bases from V and 7 bases from J, with 14 bases between. CDR1 is SGDLS, CDR2 YYNGEE, per germline. The CDR3 reads CASSVGVRAGQPQHF. CDR3 sequence (DNA): TGTGCCAGCAGCGTAGGGGTCAGGGCTGGCCAGCCCCAGCATTTT.

The V and J genes are TRBV28 and TRBJ2-3; 12 bases agree with TRBD2. Germline assignment: CDR1 MDHEN and CDR2 SYDVKM. This CDR3 spans 17 amino acids. Germline trimming cut 5 bases from V and 9 bases from J; bases unmatched to any gene: 15. This CDR3 is CASSRPTSGSTIGTQYF. CDR3 bases: TGTGCCAGCAGTCGCCCGACTAGCGGGAGTACTATAGGCACGCAGTATTTT.

V is TRBV9 and J is TRBJ1-5; D may be TRBD1 (6 bases). There are 14 residues in the CDR3. Trimming removed 4 bases at V and 7 bases at J, with 15 bases between. The V gene's germline CDR1 is SGDLS and CDR2 YYNGEE. The CDR3 nucleotides read TGTGCCAGCAGCCTGAGGGGGAATTCGCAGCCCCAGCATTTT. As protein: CASSLRGNSQPQHF.

Of note for this clone: This sample also contains other DNA sequences that code for the same CDR3. This chain uses TRBV27 with TRBJ1-2, with a weak D call TRBD1 (5 bases). The germline V gene has CDR1 MNHEY and CDR2 SMNVEV (reference sequence). CDR3 size: 13 residues. The V and J ends lost 5 bases and 8 bases respectively, with 15 bases between them. The CDR3 reads CASSLDRGQGYTF. The CDR3 DNA reads as TGTGCCAGCAGTCTTGACAGAGGGCAAGGCTACACCTTC.

This clone has a single count. This chain joins TRBV18 and TRBJ2-3; D uncertain. The CDR3 sequence is 13 residues long. Germline CDR1 KGHSH, CDR2 LQKENI. Trimming stripped 3 bases from V and 2 bases from J, with 6 bases between. CDR3 amino acids: CASSPRHTDTQYF. CDR3 DNA: TGTGCCAGCTCACCCAGGCACACAGATACGCAGTATTTT.

This chain uses TRBV6-5 with TRBJ2-7, with TRBD1 matching 9 bases. The trim removed 2 bases at V and 2 bases at J, leaving 4 bases unmatched. The CDR3 loop spans 15 amino acids. Germline V gene lookup returns CDR1 MNHEY and CDR2 SVGAGI. Here the CDR3 reads CASSYLTGGPYEQYF. As DNA, the CDR3 is TGTGCCAGCAGTTACCTAACAGGGGGCCCCTACGAGCAGTACTTC.

The CDR3 region has the DNA TGTGCCAGCAGCTTAGGTTTTGGTCAGCCCCAGCATTTT. It translates to CASSLGFGQPQHF. This chain joins TRBV7-9 and TRBJ1-5; D is unresolved. Germline CDR1 reads SEHNR; CDR2 reads FQNEAQ (reference sequence). The germline V and J ends were trimmed by 1 base and 6 bases, with 7 bases remaining between them. This CDR3 region has 13 residues. Based on the CDR3 plus reference TRBV7-9 and TRBJ1-5, the full variable domain is DTGVSQNPRHKITKRGQNVTFRCDPISEHNRLYWYRQTLGQGPEFLTYFQNEAQLEKSRLLSDRFSAERPKGSFSTLEIQRTEQGDSAMYLCASSLGFGQPQHFGDGTRLSIL.

This chain links TRBV30 with TRBJ2-7; 9 bases are shared with TRBD1. Germline assignment: CDR1 GTSNPN and CDR2 SVGIG (reference sequence). J lost 4 bases, V lost 4 bases, and 11 bases had no gene match. CDR3 length: 15 residues. This chain's CDR3 is CAWTAGTGLRYEQYF. The CDR3 coding sequence is TGTGCCTGGACCGCCGGGACAGGGCTCAGGTACGAGCAGTACTTC. Full variable domain (outside the CDR3, taken from reference TRBV30 and TRBJ2-7): SQTIHQWPATLVQPVGSPLSLECTVEGTSNPNLYWYRQAAGRGLQLLFYSVGIGQISSEVPQNLSASRPQDRQFILSSKKLLLSDSGFYLCAWTAGTGLRYEQYFGPGTRLTVT.

The V and J genes are TRBV28 and TRBJ1-5; weak D call: TRBD1 (5 bases). V shed 6 bases and J shed 0 bases, with 15 bases lying between them. Germline CDR1 is MDHEN and CDR2 is SYDVKM. This CDR3 has 16 amino acids. Here the CDR3 DNA reads TGTGCCAGCAGCTATGACAGTGAGTATAGCAATCAGCCCCAGCATTTT. This translates into CASSYDSEYSNQPQHF.